One and the same sample provided the 19 T cell receptor beta chains below, sequenced in a study of vaccination and CD4 T cells after COVID-19. The treatment was: roughly 11-day PBMC culture with coronavirus spike peptide pools or control peptides (ViraFEST assay). Antigen specificity for these receptors is unknown. An Oncomine TCR Beta short-read assay was used to sequence the DNA from cultured CD4+ T cells. TCRdb independently ran MiXCR on the PCR reads; one entry per CDR3 protein. The profile shows some 9,300 distinct CDR3 sequences, roughly 23% of them singletons. Sequenced here: CD4+ T cells from blood, cultured in vitro, sampled before SARS-CoV-2 vaccination. These receptors all come from a human donor who received a COVID-19 vaccine.

V and J are TRBV20-1 and TRBJ2-3; 9 nucleotides match TRBD2. This CDR3 comprises 15 residues. Trimming removed 1 base from V and 3 bases from J; junction bases left unmatched: 5. Germline V lookup: CDR1 DFQATT, CDR2 SNEGSKA (reference sequence). CDR3 residues: CSARVGGGATDTQYF. CDR3 nucleotide sequence: TGCAGTGCTAGAGTCGGCGGGGGGGCGACAGATACGCAGTATTTT.

The chain carries TRBV23-1 and TRBJ2-1; D possibly matches TRBD1 or TRBD2 (6 bases each). TRBV23-1 is an ORF for which the function is uncertain. Trimming stripped 3 bases from V and 9 bases from J, with 12 bases between. This CDR3 is 13 amino acids long. The DNA of the CDR3 is TGCGCCAGCAGTCACGGCAGGGGAGGTGAGCAGTTCTTC. This translates into CASSHGRGGEQFF.

This clonotype was detected a few times. The chain joins TRBV27 to TRBJ2-3; TRBD2 aligns across 7 bases. V shed 2 bases, J shed 4 bases, and the junction held 6 bases outside the gene matches. Germline V gene lookup returns CDR1 MNHEY and CDR2 SMNVEV (reference sequence). This CDR3 has 15 amino acids. For the CDR3, the DNA is TGTGCCAGCAGTTTAACGGCGGGGGTATCAGATACGCAGTATTTT. The encoded protein is CASSLTAGVSDTQYF.

This rearrangement joins TRBV7-9 to TRBJ1-2; the D is unclear. V was cut by 5 bases and J by 0 bases, with 13 bases left in between. The germline gives CDR1 SEHNR, CDR2 FQNEAQ (reference sequence). There are 15 residues in the CDR3. CDR3 amino acids: CASSPAAPSNYGYTF. In nucleotides, the CDR3 is TGTGCCAGCAGCCCGGCCGCTCCCTCTAACTATGGCTACACCTTC.

The gene calls are TRBV18 and TRBJ1-1; 7 nucleotides line up with TRBD1. Germline V gene sequence: CDR1 KGHSH, CDR2 LQKENI. Trimming cost V 1 base and J 5 bases; bases outside gene matches: 4. The length of the CDR3 is 14 residues. The CDR3 region has the DNA TGTGCCAGCTCACCACTCCAGGGGGGGACTGAAGCTTTCTTT. Its protein product is CASSPLQGGTEAFF.

The rearrangement joins TRBV15 to TRBJ1-5; a possible D gene is TRBD1 (6 bases). This CDR3 contains 15 residues. V lost 3 bases and J lost 2, with 11 bases in between. The germline CDR1 and CDR2 sequences are LNHNV and YYDKDF (reference sequence). The CDR3 spells CATSRGQSGNQPQHF. CDR3 DNA sequence: TGTGCCACCAGCAGGGGACAATCAGGCAATCAGCCCCAGCATTTT.

In its sample, this clonotype was seen a few times. The chain recombines TRBV2 with TRBJ2-5, with TRBD1 identical over 8 bases. The junction had 10 bases not matched to a gene; V was cut back by 5 bases and J by 5 bases. Germline-derived CDR1 and CDR2 are SNHLY and FYNNEI. The CDR3 totals 15 residues. The CDR3 nucleotides read TGTGCCAGCAGTCCAATCAGGGGGCGCGGGGAGACCCAGTACTTC. Translating gives CASSPIRGRGETQYF.

The V gene is TRBV24-1, the J gene TRBJ1-2; D perhaps matches TRBD1 (5 bases). Germline CDR1 KGHDR, CDR2 SFDVKD. Trimming left V 2 bases short and J 2 bases short, with 11 bases between. This CDR3 region has 15 residues. The CDR3 protein is CATSDSQGRNYGYTF. CDR3 coding DNA: TGTGCCACCAGTGATTCCCAGGGCAGAAACTATGGCTACACCTTC.

This clonotype was observed a few times. The chain recombines TRBV19 with TRBJ2-6; D unresolved. The CDR3 is 15 amino acids. CDR1 and CDR2 (germline): LNHDA, SQIVND (reference sequence). V lost 3 bases and J lost 0, with 6 bases in between. The CDR3 protein is CASSIWSSGANVLTF. In DNA form, the CDR3 reads TGTGCCAGTAGTATCTGGAGCTCTGGGGCCAACGTCCTGACTTTC.

This clonotype was picked up a small number of times. The rearrangement joins TRBV9 to TRBJ1-2; D may be TRBD1 (6 bases). The V end lost 4 bases, the J end lost 7 bases, and 17 bases lay between the germline ends. Germline V gene sequence: CDR1 SGDLS, CDR2 YYNGEE. This CDR3 comprises 14 residues. DNA for the CDR3: TGTGCCAGCAGCCCCAGCAGCAGGGGAGGTGGCTACACCTTC. It yields the protein CASSPSSRGGGYTF.

The rearrangement joins TRBV6-5 to TRBJ1-5, with unresolved D. Germline V gene data show CDR1 as MNHEY and CDR2 as SVGAGI. This CDR3 region has 16 residues. Deletions cut 1 base from V and 6 bases from J, with 16 bases between. The CDR3 loop is CASSYFPQAGGQPQHF. CDR3 sequence (DNA): TGTGCCAGCAGTTACTTCCCTCAAGCTGGAGGTCAGCCCCAGCATTTT.

The CDR3 bases are TGTGCCAGCAGTGGAATATGGCGGGGGGGAGTGACAGATACGCAGTATTTT. Amino acids: CASSGIWRGGVTDTQYF. The chain uses TRBV2 and TRBJ2-3, with TRBD2 identical over 9 bases. The ends lost 4 bases at V and 3 bases at J; junction bases unmatched: 11. The length of the CDR3 is 17 residues. Germline-derived CDR1 and CDR2 are SNHLY and FYNNEI.

The V call is TRBV6-5, the J call TRBJ2-7; D is ambiguous. Germline lookup yields CDR1 MNHEY and CDR2 SVGAGI. The CDR3 is 12 amino acids. Deletions cut 0 bases from V and 9 bases from J, with 9 bases between. The CDR3 sequence: CASSYSKPAQYF. The CDR3 bases are TGTGCCAGCAGTTACTCGAAACCGGCGCAGTACTTC.

The table lists this clonotype with a few counts. The rearrangement uses TRBV30 and TRBJ1-6, with 7 bases lining up with TRBD1. The CDR3 is 17 residues long. With V trimmed by 2 bases and J by 7 bases, 14 bases remained unmatched. Per germline, CDR1 GTSNPN and CDR2 SVGIG (reference sequence). The CDR3 nucleotides read TGTGCCTGGAGTCACCGACAAGGGGGCGCGGGAAATTCACCCCTCCACTTT. It encodes CAWSHRQGGAGNSPLHF.

This chain links TRBV10-3 with TRBJ1-6, with 7 bases lining up with TRBD1. Germline V gene lookup returns CDR1 ENHRY and CDR2 SYGVKD. V gave up 7 bases and J gave up 5 bases; unmatched junction bases: 2. The CDR3 contains 13 residues. The CDR3 DNA follows: TGTGCCATCATGCAGGGGGATAATTCACCCCTCCACTTT. Residues: CAIMQGDNSPLHF.

V gene TRBV30 combines with J gene TRBJ1-3; D is unclear. The V end lost 0 bases, the J end lost 1 base, and 7 bases lay between the germline ends. The CDR3 contains 14 residues. Germline V gene sequence: CDR1 GTSNPN, CDR2 SVGIG (reference sequence). This CDR3 reads CAWSVSRSGNTIYF. The CDR3 coding sequence is TGTGCCTGGAGTGTTAGCAGGTCTGGAAACACCATATATTTT.

The chain joins TRBV7-2 to TRBJ2-1, with a tentative D call TRBD2 (6 bases). The V end lost 1 base, the J end lost 5 bases, and 12 bases lay between the germline ends. CDR3 size: 15 residues. From germline, CDR1 is SGHTA and CDR2 FQGNSA. The DNA of the CDR3 is TGTGCCAGCAGCTTAGATCGGGGGAATCACAATGAGCAGTTCTTC. This sequence encodes CASSLDRGNHNEQFF.

This clonotype was detected a few times. The chain combines TRBV25-1 with TRBJ2-7, with D perhaps assigned TRBD1 or TRBD2 (5 bases each). Trimming cost V 4 bases and J 6 bases, with 25 bases left between them. The CDR3 spans 17 residues. The germline V gene has CDR1 MGHDK and CDR2 SYGVNS. The CDR3 reads CASSGGSGTVFAGEQYF. Written as DNA, the CDR3 is TGTGCCAGCAGTGGGGGGTCCGGGACCGTGTTCGCGGGCGAGCAGTACTTC.

This clonotype has a handful of counts. V usage is TRBV6-5 and J usage is TRBJ2-7, with D unresolved. There are 11 residues in the CDR3. Trimming cost V 4 bases and J 2 bases, with 3 bases left between them. Germline values: CDR1 MNHEY, CDR2 SVGAGI. The CDR3 nucleotides read TGTGCCAGCAGTTCCCCCTACGAGCAGTACTTC. Its translation is CASSSPYEQYF.